This T cell receptor (beta chain) was retrieved from a study of T cell responses to AZD1222 COVID-19 vaccine (dated by TCRdb to the early 2020s). With regard to the full study: AZD1222 recipients whose second dose came at about 4 weeks and those whose second dose came at about 12 weeks were combined into one group, since spike-specific TCR depth and breadth did not differ between the two schedules. TCR sequencing was performed for approximately 240 trial participants, of whom around 200 were given two doses of AZD1222 and around 26 were given two doses of MenACWY control vaccine. Enrollment into the trials was organized by age into subgroups of 18-55, 56-69 and 70-plus years, and those subgroups contained roughly 160, 29 and 62 TCR-sequenced participants, respectively. Study-level results and caveats: The whole spike protein was spanned by vaccine-associated CD4 TCRs, and dominant responses were seen in regions 160-218 and 743-854. Conclusions about previously exposed vaccinees were limited because only a handful of AZD1222 recipients were SARS-CoV-2 seropositive at baseline. Spike-specific TCR breadth and depth rose significantly after two AZD1222 doses compared with day 0 and with MenACWY recipients. The 56-69-year group was small, and its depth increase did not reach significance, likely because of low power. Because no samples from the day 14 peak response were available, repertoires could be characterized only after the peak T cell response. Epitopes outside the regions mutated in the B.1.351 and B.1.1.7 variants were reportedly recognized by nearly half of the unique spike-specific TCRs. Participants were mostly white British, with more females than males. The authors suggested clonal diversity may have been underestimated.

This clone was detected only once. Its antigen remains undetermined. Nothing much larger sits one base from this clone, and base qualities are not available. The CDR3 regions of human TCRbeta chains were analyzed by immunosequencing. Processing in the source paper ran as follows. TCRs in the repertoires were matched against a reference library of SARS-CoV-2-specific TCRs that had been generated with the MIRA antigen-specificity platform. Breadth meant the fraction of unique TCRs that were SARS-CoV-2-associated, whereas depth meant the fraction of total T cells that were SARS-CoV-2-associated. Using the MIRA data, every spike-specific TCR was mapped to the spike region that the TCR reacted to and assigned to either a CD4 or a CD8 class. Log10-transformed breadth and depth values were compared by one-way ANOVA with Sidak's multiple comparisons tests. TCRdb re-hosts the immuneACCESS table, in-frame sequences only. Its copies lack some clones; in the studies checked, an unresolved V gene accounts for under half of them, and the cause for the rest is not known. That table furnishes V, J and clone size, whereas the DNA furnished D and trimming. The sample table shows 93,000 or so clones, and 91% are seen once. 45% of the sample rests with the top ten.

The time point label corresponds to: baseline before first vaccination. Samples from vaccinated people were obtained from the UK trials COV001 and COV002, which included a single-blind randomized controlled phase 2/3 trial of AZD1222 (ChAdOx1 nCoV-19) in healthy adults. Trial participant PBMC samples were collected at day 0 and day 28 after the second dose for TCRbeta chain sequencing. The sequence was collected from an adult in good health. Sequenced here: peripheral blood, sampled on day 0 of AZD1222 vaccination.

CDR3 protein: CASSLAGSANEKLFF. At the DNA level, the sequence is TGCGCCAGCAGCTTGGCCGGGTCAGCTAATGAAAAACTGTTTTTT. This sequence uses TRBV5-1 and TRBJ1-4; no confident D gene assignment can be made. The CDR3 holds 15 amino acids from the cysteine to the phenylalanine. Only the CDR3 part of the read is kept: 45 bases, read in frame from the first base. V was cut back by 0 bases and J by 3 bases, leaving a gap of 9 bases between them. Based on the germline V gene, the CDR1 and CDR2 sequences are SGHRS and YFSETQ.